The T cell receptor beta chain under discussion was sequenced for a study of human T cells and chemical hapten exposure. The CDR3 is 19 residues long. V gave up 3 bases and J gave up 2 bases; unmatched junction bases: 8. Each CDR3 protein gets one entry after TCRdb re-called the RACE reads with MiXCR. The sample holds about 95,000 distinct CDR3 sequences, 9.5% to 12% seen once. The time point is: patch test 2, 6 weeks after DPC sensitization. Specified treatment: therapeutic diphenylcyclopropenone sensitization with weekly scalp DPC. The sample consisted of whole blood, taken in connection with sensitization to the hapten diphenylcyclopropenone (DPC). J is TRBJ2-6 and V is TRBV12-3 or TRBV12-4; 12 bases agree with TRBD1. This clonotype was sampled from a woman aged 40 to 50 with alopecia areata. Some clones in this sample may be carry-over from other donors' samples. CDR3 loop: CASSLMLGQGAPGANVLTF. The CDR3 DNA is TGTGCCAGCAGTTTGATGCTGGGACAGGGGGCGCCTGGGGCCAACGTCCTGACTTTC.